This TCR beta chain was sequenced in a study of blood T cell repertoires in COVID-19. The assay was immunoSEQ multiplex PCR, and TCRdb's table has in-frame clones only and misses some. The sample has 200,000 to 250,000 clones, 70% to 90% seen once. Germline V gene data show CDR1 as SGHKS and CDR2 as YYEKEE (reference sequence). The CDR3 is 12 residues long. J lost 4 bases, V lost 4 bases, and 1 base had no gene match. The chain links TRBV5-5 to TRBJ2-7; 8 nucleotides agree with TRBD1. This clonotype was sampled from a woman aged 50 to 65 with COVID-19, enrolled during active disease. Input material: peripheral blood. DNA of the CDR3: TGTGCCAGCAGCCGACAGGGGTACGAGCAGTACTTC. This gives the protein CASSRQGYEQYF.